The present TCR beta chain was sequenced within a study of identical twins (dated by TCRdb to about 2016). For the study in its entirety: The study deep-sequenced TCR alpha and beta repertoires from monozygotic twins, unrelated adults of various ages and cord blood to test whether fetal clonotypes persist. To rule out contamination, the twin experiments were replicated at different times with different library preparation protocols.

Every donor was a healthy Caucasian. Three pairs of female monozygotic twins, all aged 18 to 29 years, were included in the twin cohort. RNA for TCR libraries was isolated from peripheral blood mononuclear cells. To note about this clonotype: Its binding antigen is unknown. There are no base qualities to consult, and no much larger clone falls within one base.

Library preparation was by 5' RACE. Sequencing took place on an Illumina HiSeq 2000. A universal primer binding site was introduced by template switching, and a unique molecular identifier was present in the final cDNA, enabling accurate counting of TCR cDNA molecules. Specific primers in the conserved constant-segment region were used to synthesize first-strand cDNA for the TCR alpha and beta chains. To control for contamination, every cDNA library was double barcoded, receiving both a SMART-Mk sample barcode and Illumina barcodes. TruSeq adapter sequences along with Illumina sample barcodes were introduced in two successive PCR steps. TCR alpha and beta cDNA libraries were sequenced on the Illumina HiSeq platform with custom primers. Concerning the study's data processing: Raw reads were processed with MiGEC to extract unique molecular identifiers, and MiXCR was used to determine CDR3 positions. For each individual, recombination models were inferred using an EM algorithm with the repgenHMM and IGoR tools. The analysis of shared clonotypes was done with the tcR package in R, with sharing normalized by the product of cloneset sizes. To study raw recombination without the effects of thymic and clonal selection, out-of-frame nonproductive sequences were analyzed. The raw public data were reprocessed by TCRdb itself: fastp quality trimming at Q25, MiXCR clonotype calling, in-frame beta chains only. Identical CDR3 protein sequences are pooled into one entry, listed with their most common genes and DNA. TCRdb, rather than the study authors, made the V and J calls. This sample gives just under 650,000 distinct CDR3 sequences in total; just over 7% of them show up just once. In total, the top ten clones hold roughly 1.6% of the sample.

What the study reported, not specific to this receptor: Zero-insertion analyses could be partly confounded by invariant T cells such as MAIT and iNKT, although diverse VJ usage argued against such confounding for most clonotypes. In monozygotic twins, recombination models systematically underestimated out-of-frame TCR alpha sharing, but the models matched the sharing seen between unrelated individuals. Out-of-frame TCR alpha sequences shared between twins showed an excess of low generation-probability sequences compared with coincidental sharing between unrelated individuals. Because the same donors could not be followed over many years, the conclusions depended on cross-sectional statistical analysis. Excess twin sharing in beta out-of-frame sequences was weaker because fewer shared sequences lowered the signal-to-noise ratio. Fewer insertions were carried by abundant cord blood beta clonotypes, a similar but weaker trend appeared in young adult naive repertoires, and no such trend appeared in memory repertoires.

These same data were also listed under a study on yellow fever vaccine responses in identical twins. The second publication reports: According to the authors, the vaccine-induced T cell response in identical twins seemed to be partly convergent and partly specific to each individual. Focusing on identical twins, the study followed the T cell clones that responded to the vaccine, and did so with precision.

This TCR was recovered from a young woman in good health. Sequences were obtained from PBMCs.

The DNA sequence is TGTGCCAGCAGCTCGACTAGCAGCAACACAGATACGCAGTATTTT. Translated, it reads CASSSTSSNTDTQYF. The V gene is TRBV11-2 and the J gene is TRBJ2-3; 7 bases in between match TRBD2. From its cysteine to its phenylalanine, the CDR3 spans 15 amino acids. Left in the record is the CDR3 DNA by itself, 45 bases read in frame from the first base. From a lookup of the germline V gene, CDR1 and CDR2 are SGHAT and FQNNGV. V trim: 4 bases; J trim: 2 bases; unmatched bases: 6.